These T cell receptor beta chains were read from a single sample in a study of T cell repertoires in cytomegalovirus infection. TCRdb re-derived calls from the reads in MiXCR, one entry per CDR3 protein. Altogether roughly 730,000 distinct CDR3 sequences are present, around 30% being singletons, with the ten largest covering 18%. Their cognate antigens are unknown. Sequencing was performed on cultured PBMCs, taken from culture after CMV antigen stimulation. The receptors come from a human donor in good health (CMV status not recorded). Some clones in this sample may be carry-over from other donors' samples. Each CDR3 is given without its conserved first and last residue. Fields, in order: V gene, clone size, CDR3 protein. For some rows the clone size is stated as once, few or many, or as a class when expanded; others skip it.

v_call: TRBV20-1; clone_size: NA; cdr3_aa: SAPNRQPVRYEQY
v_call: TRBV7-6; clone_size: NA; cdr3_aa: ASSLEQGSSYNEQF
v_call: TRBV20-1; clone_size: few; cdr3_aa: SARPKGRAIDTQY
v_call: TRBV29-1; clone_size: few; cdr3_aa: SVTRISKNTEAF
v_call: TRBV28; clone_size: NA; cdr3_aa: ASSSPDYSNQPQH
v_call: TRBV12-3/TRBV12-4; clone_size: NA; cdr3_aa: ASSLVQSEQY
v_call: TRBV7-6; clone_size: few; cdr3_aa: ASSVTSSNEQF
v_call: TRBV10-3; clone_size: NA; cdr3_aa: AISEFRDSNQPQH
v_call: TRBV7-4; clone_size: NA; cdr3_aa: ASSLVAWPQETQY
v_call: TRBV7-9; clone_size: NA; cdr3_aa: ASRREANSGNTIY
v_call: TRBV11-2; clone_size: few; cdr3_aa: ASSPRGGGGTDTQY
v_call: TRBV28; clone_size: NA; cdr3_aa: ASSSRRTRGYEQY
v_call: TRBV6-1; clone_size: NA; cdr3_aa: ASSRDGRGRSYEQY
v_call: TRBV7-6; clone_size: NA; cdr3_aa: ASSFPPTTRHEQF